This T cell receptor (beta chain) is from a study of T cell responses to AZD1222 COVID-19 vaccine (dated by TCRdb to about 2021). Looking at the study overall: A total of about 240 trial participants underwent TCR sequencing, of whom some 210 received two doses of AZD1222 and about 26 received two doses of the MenACWY control vaccine. Trial participants were enrolled by age into 18-55, 56-69 and 70-plus year subgroups, with about 150, 28 and 57 TCR-sequenced participants respectively.

The CDR3 regions of human TCRbeta chains were subjected to immunosequencing. Regarding the original processing steps: Repertoire TCRs were checked for matches against a reference library of SARS-CoV-2-specific TCRs that had been generated using the MIRA antigen-specificity platform. Breadth meant the fraction of unique TCRs that were SARS-CoV-2-associated, whereas depth meant the fraction of total T cells that were SARS-CoV-2-associated. Using the MIRA data, each spike-specific TCR was mapped to the spike region that the TCR reacts to and placed in a CD4 or CD8 class. Log10-transformed breadth and depth values were compared by one-way ANOVA with Sidak's multiple comparisons tests. In its TCRdb copy, this immuneACCESS table keeps in-frame sequences only and misses some clones. Where compared with another copy, unresolved V genes explain less than half of these, and the others have no known cause. The V and J calls and the clone size are those of that table, but D and trimming were determined from the DNA. The sample table lists about 160,000 clones, approximately 92% of them with a count of one. Of the sample, roughly 3.4% is held by the ten largest clones.

The table lists this clone with a count of one. Its antigen remains unidentified. No clone much larger than this one lies a single base away; base qualities are absent. CDR3 length: 14 amino acids, cysteine to phenylalanine. Just CDR3 DNA is preserved here, 42 bases in frame from base 1. Per the germline V gene, MNHNS is the CDR1 and SASEGT is the CDR2. V is cut by 1 base and J by 6 bases, and the space between the germline ends is 11 bases. In light of the paper, this sample's time point label describes: about 28 days (+/-7) after the second vaccine dose. AZD1222 recipients whose second dose came at about 4 weeks and those whose second dose came at about 12 weeks were combined into one group, since spike-specific TCR depth and breadth did not differ between the two schedules. Samples from vaccinated people were obtained from the UK trials COV001 and COV002, which included a single-blind randomized controlled phase 2/3 trial of AZD1222 (ChAdOx1 nCoV-19) in healthy adults. For TCRbeta chain sequencing, PBMC samples from trial participants were taken at day 0 and at day 28 after the second dose.

General conclusions and limits of the study: After two AZD1222 doses, spike-specific TCR breadth and depth were significantly higher than at day 0 and than in MenACWY recipients. Conclusions about previously exposed vaccinees are limited, since just five or six AZD1222 recipients were seropositive for SARS-CoV-2 at baseline. Participants were mostly white British and included more females than males, and it was suggested by the authors that clonal diversity may have been underestimated. In the small 56-69-year group, the increase in depth fell short of significance, most likely because of low power. No day 14 peak-response samples were available, so repertoires were characterized only after the peak T cell response. The vaccine-associated CD4 TCRs covered the entire spike protein, and the dominant responses fell in regions 160-218 and 743-854. Reportedly, close to half of the unique spike-specific TCRs recognized epitopes lying outside the regions that are mutated in the B.1.351 and B.1.1.7 variants.

The V and J segments used are TRBV6-1 and TRBJ2-3; the D segment could be TRBD1, given 6 matching bases. The receptor was derived from an adult who received the AZD1222 COVID-19 vaccine. Sequencing used peripheral blood, obtained 28 days after the second AZD1222 dose. The nucleotide sequence is given as TGTGCCAGCAGTGAAGGTCAGGGGTTGGATACGCAGTATTTT. Translation gives CASSEGQGLDTQYF.